One sample yielded the 22 T cell receptor beta chains listed below, sequenced in a study of cytomegalovirus exposure and HLA in healthy donors. Primers for the PCR totalled 60 Vbeta and 13 Jbeta. Profiling relied on immunoSEQ multiplex PCR, and the TCRdb table lists in-frame clones only, not all of them. The sample lists over 150,000 clones; 65% to 80% were seen once. Source material: PBMCs. The receptors shown here come from a woman aged 45-65 years in good health and CMV-seropositive.

The rearrangement uses TRBV6-6 and TRBJ1-1, with a possible D match to TRBD1 (5 bases). The V end lost 7 bases, the J end lost 5 bases, and 14 bases lay between the germline ends. The germline gives CDR1 MNHNY, CDR2 SVGAGI (reference sequence). The CDR3 has 13 residues. CDR3: CASTSPRVTEAFF. The CDR3 DNA follows: TGTGCCAGCACTAGTCCCAGGGTTACTGAAGCTTTCTTT.

The chain carries TRBV9 and TRBJ1-1; D unresolved. Trimming took off 0 bases at V and 5 bases at J, with 14 bases between the two ends. CDR1 and CDR2 (germline): SGDLS, YYNGEE. The CDR3 spans 15 residues. The CDR3 DNA is TGTGCCAGCAGCGTAGTAGGGCCTCGGAGGACTGAAGCTTTCTTT. This gives the protein CASSVVGPRRTEAFF.

The V gene is TRBV19, the J gene TRBJ2-3; TRBD1 is a possible D gene (6 bases). Trimming removed 6 bases at V and 2 bases at J, with 15 bases between. In germline, CDR1 is LNHDA, CDR2 SQIVND (reference sequence). The CDR3 covers 15 residues. CDR3 sequence (DNA): TGTGCCAGTAGCCCCGACAGGACCCCCACAGATACGCAGTATTTT. Amino acid sequence: CASSPDRTPTDTQYF.

The rearrangement links TRBV5-4 to TRBJ2-3, with 7 bases that match TRBD1. The CDR3 has 17 residues. Germline trimming cut 1 base from V and 4 bases from J; bases unmatched to any gene: 12. Germline CDR1 and CDR2: SGHNT and YYREEE (reference sequence). Here the CDR3 reads CASSLNPAGGSSDTQYF. CDR3 nucleotide sequence: TGTGCCAGCAGCTTGAATCCGGCAGGGGGATCCTCAGATACGCAGTATTTT.

The chain joins TRBV2 to TRBJ1-1, with unresolved D. Germline CDR1 is SNHLY and CDR2 is FYNNEI. The V and J ends lost 8 bases and 6 bases respectively, with 10 bases between them. The CDR3 is 11 residues long. The CDR3 here is CASRESPEAFF. The CDR3 DNA reads TGTGCCAGCCGGGAAAGCCCTGAAGCTTTCTTT.

The chain combines TRBV6-5 with TRBJ1-1; perhaps TRBD1 as D (5 bases). Germline V gives CDR1 MNHEY, CDR2 SVGAGI. CDR3 length equals 14 residues. Trimming stripped 5 bases from V and 0 bases from J, with 10 bases between. The CDR3 loop is CASSHRGLNTEAFF. Written as DNA, the CDR3 is TGTGCCAGCAGTCACCGGGGGTTGAACACTGAAGCTTTCTTT.

The genes are TRBV18 and TRBJ1-4; TRBD1 matches 10 bases. The CDR3 totals 14 residues. The germline CDR1 and CDR2 sequences are KGHSH and LQKENI. V shed 5 bases and J 10 bases; nucleotides not matched to a gene: 7. This CDR3 reads CASSSDRGQAKLFF. CDR3 DNA sequence: TGTGCCAGCTCAAGCGACAGGGGGCAGGCAAAACTGTTTTTT.

This clone was picked up many times. V gene TRBV27 combines with J gene TRBJ1-4, with a possible D match to TRBD1 (5 bases). Germline CDR1 MNHEY, CDR2 SMNVEV (reference sequence). The CDR3 consists of 17 residues. V was cut by 3 bases and J by 5 bases, with 19 bases left in between. CDR3 sequence: CASSFVTSGVKNEKLFF. The CDR3 coding sequence is TGTGCCAGCAGTTTCGTGACATCGGGGGTGAAGAATGAAAAACTGTTTTTT.

The chain combines TRBV14 with TRBJ1-2; D remains unclear. Between the trimmed V and J ends, which lost 4 bases and 3 bases, there was a span of 18 bases. Germline loops: CDR1 SGHDN, CDR2 FVKESK. The CDR3 has 16 residues. CDR3 protein: CASSPSARREDYGYTF. The CDR3 DNA is TGTGCCAGCAGCCCCTCAGCGCGGAGGGAGGACTATGGCTACACCTTC. The full variable domain, completed using reference TRBV14 and TRBJ1-2, is EAGVTQFPSHSVIEKGQTVTLRCDPISGHDNLYWYRRVMGKEIKFLLHFVKESKQDESGMPNNRFLAERTGGTYSTLKVQPAELEDSGVYFCASSPSARREDYGYTFGSGTRLTVV.

CDR3 bases: TGCAGCGTTGGACACATGGCTAACTATGGCTACACCTTC. Translated, it gives CSVGHMANYGYTF. The chain combines TRBV29-1 with TRBJ1-2; D ambiguous. Germline assignment: CDR1 SQVTM and CDR2 ANQGSEA. CDR3 length: 13 amino acids. Trimming left V 4 bases short and J 0 bases short, with 9 bases between.

J is TRBJ1-1 and V is TRBV7-2; 10 bases line up with TRBD1. The germline V gene has CDR1 SGHTA and CDR2 FQGNSA. This CDR3 has 16 residues. Trimming cost V 7 bases and J 1 base; bases outside gene matches: 9. CDR3 region: CASTPGGQGRNTEAFF. CDR3 nucleotide sequence: TGTGCCAGCACTCCAGGGGGACAGGGGCGGAACACTGAAGCTTTCTTT.

This chain connects TRBV7-2 to TRBJ1-6; maybe TRBD1 (5 bases). V was clipped by 3 bases and J by 12 bases, with 21 bases between them. The CDR3 loop spans 16 amino acids. Germline V gene sequence: CDR1 SGHTA, CDR2 FQGNSA. CDR3 DNA sequence: TGTGCCAGCAGCTTTGGTCTCGGGACTAAGTCGCGACCCCTCCACTTT. It translates to CASSFGLGTKSRPLHF.

The V call is TRBV6-6, the J call TRBJ2-7; possibly TRBD1 for D (5 bases). Germline V gives CDR1 MNHNY, CDR2 SVGAGI (reference sequence). This CDR3 has 14 residues. V shed 7 bases and J shed 0 bases, with 13 bases lying between them. DNA for the CDR3: TGTGCCAGCACCACCGCCGACAGCTCCTACGAGCAGTACTTC. Encoded protein: CASTTADSSYEQYF.

The rearrangement uses TRBV28 and TRBJ2-5; 10 positions agree with TRBD1. The J segment lost 4 bases and the V segment lost 3 bases, leaving 2 bases of the junction unmatched. From germline, CDR1 is MDHEN and CDR2 SYDVKM. The CDR3 is made up of 14 amino acids. CDR3 in amino acids: CASSLTGGAETQYF. As DNA, the CDR3 is TGTGCCAGCAGTTTGACAGGGGGCGCAGAGACCCAGTACTTC.

A few counts support this clone. The chain recombines TRBV6-5 with TRBJ2-7; 7 bases map to TRBD1. Per the germline V gene, CDR1 is MNHEY and CDR2 is SVGAGI. This CDR3 has 14 residues. V gave up 8 bases and J gave up 3 bases; unmatched junction bases: 10. The CDR3 DNA reads as TGTGCCAGCTTTAAGTCGGGACAGAGCTACGAGCAGTACTTC. Protein sequence: CASFKSGQSYEQYF.

This chain uses TRBV15 with TRBJ2-3, with D perhaps matching TRBD2 (7 bases). From germline, CDR1 is LNHNV and CDR2 YYDKDF (reference sequence). This CDR3 has 14 amino acids. Trimming shortened V by 8 bases and J by 0 bases, and 12 bases separated the two germline ends. The CDR3 loop reads CATSEGGSTDTQYF. The CDR3 nucleotides read TGTGCCACCTCAGAGGGGGGGAGCACAGATACGCAGTATTTT.

The chain recombines TRBV12-5 with TRBJ1-1, with 8 bases identical to TRBD1. Trimming at V came to 3 bases and at J to 2 bases, leaving 5 bases not matched to a gene. This CDR3 has 15 amino acids. The germline V gene encodes CDR1 LGHNT and CDR2 FRNRAP. The CDR3 region is CASGFPGTGNTEAFF. The CDR3 coding sequence is TGTGCTAGTGGTTTCCCAGGGACAGGAAACACTGAAGCTTTCTTT.

The chain has TRBV4-1 and TRBJ2-1; a weak D match, TRBD2 (5 bases). V lost 1 base, J lost 13 bases, and 14 bases lay in between. Germline V CDR1 and CDR2: MGHRA, YSYEKL. This CDR3 comprises 13 residues. CDR3 protein: CASSQGEAASQFF. The CDR3 DNA reads as TGCGCCAGCAGCCAAGGCGAAGCGGCTAGCCAGTTCTTC.

The V gene is TRBV7-2, the J gene TRBJ2-5, with 10 positions matching TRBD2. The germline CDR1 and CDR2 sequences are SGHTA and FQGNSA. CDR3 length: 15 residues. V gave up 4 bases and J gave up 5 bases; unmatched junction bases: 7. The DNA for the CDR3 is TGTGCCAGCAGCTCCCAGCGGGGGGGAGGTGAGACCCAGTACTTC. Its translation is CASSSQRGGGETQYF.

CDR3 in amino acids: CASSEQGNSYEQYF. The CDR3 DNA sequence: TGTGCCAGTAGTGAACAGGGAAACTCCTACGAGCAGTACTTC. The chain has TRBV19 and TRBJ2-7; TRBD1 is a possible D gene (6 bases). Trimming left V 5 bases short and J 0 bases short, with 11 bases between. The CDR3 covers 14 residues. CDR1 and CDR2 (germline): LNHDA, SQIVND (reference sequence).

This sequence joins TRBV6-6 and TRBJ1-5; D possibly corresponds to TRBD1 (6 bases). This CDR3 comprises 12 residues. Per germline, CDR1 MNHNY and CDR2 SVGAGI (reference sequence). The V end lost 6 bases, the J end lost 5 bases, and 8 bases lay between the germline ends. The CDR3 spells CASSAGDQPQHF. CDR3 nucleotide sequence: TGTGCCAGCAGCGCAGGGGATCAGCCCCAGCATTTT.

This clone was counted between two and nine times. The junction differs from germline at one of its ends, possibly a read error. The chain links TRBV27 to TRBJ2-3; 7 bases align to TRBD1. Germline V gene sequence: CDR1 MNHEY, CDR2 SMNVEV (reference sequence). This CDR3 has 15 amino acids. CDR3: CASRFFGQDTDTQYF. The CDR3 region has the DNA TGTGCCAGCCGTTTTTTCGGACAGGACACAGATACGCAGTATTTT.